This TCR beta chain was sequenced for a study of CXCR3-negative and CXCR3-positive naive CD8 T cells. With respect to this clonotype: Antigen unknown.

Looked up from germline, CDR1 is SGHRS and CDR2 is YFSETQ. This CDR3 is 14 amino acids long. Findings and caveats of the study: A higher hydrophobicity marked the TRB CDR3s of CXCR3-positive naive cells versus CXCR3-negative naive cells. Memory CD8+ cells showed much lower diversity, while both naive subsets were comparably high.

Researchers prepared the TRB cDNA libraries using 5' RACE with UMI labels. TCRdb reprocessed the 5' RACE reads and stores each CDR3 protein as one record, lacking DNA. Its table lists 50,000 to 70,000 distinct CDR3 sequences. V usage is TRBV5-1 and J usage is TRBJ1-2. The sequenced material came from naive CXCR3+ CD8+ T cells from blood. Subset defined: CD45RO-CCR7+CD27+CD95- naive CD8+ T cells expressing CXCR3 (TNR3+). The receptor was isolated from a human donor in good health. Some clones in this sample may be carry-over from other donors' samples. CDR3 amino acids: CASSLAPELYGYTF.